This TCR beta chain was sequenced for a study of cytomegalovirus exposure and HLA in healthy donors. On this clone itself: Its antigen is still unknown.

General study results and limits: The CMV antigen specificity of a few CMV-associated chains was confirmed through in vitro analysis. Sequencing likely produced, as an artifact, a cluster of highly shared sequence variants. TCR beta V- and J-gene trimming was later associated with a missense DCLRE1C variant.

The V end lost 7 bases, the J end lost 2 bases, and 27 bases lay between the germline ends. Germline V gives CDR1 MNHEY, CDR2 SMNVEV (reference sequence). The CDR3 extends over 19 amino acids. Primers for the PCR totalled 60 Vbeta and 13 Jbeta. Measured with immunoSEQ multiplex PCR; TCRdb has only the in-frame clones, and not every one. The profile shows 120,000 or so clones, roughly 78% of them singletons. The sequence derives from a man aged 30 to 45 in good health and CMV-seronegative. V and J are TRBV27 and TRBJ2-4, with D possibly TRBD1 on 6 matching bases. The specimen was PBMCs. CDR3 sequence (DNA): TGTGCCAGCAACCCCAGGGGCCCCGTCCCCAAGGAATCCAAAAACATTCAGTACTTC. This sequence encodes CASNPRGPVPKESKNIQYF.